This T cell receptor (beta chain) was captured by sequencing in a study of read filtering for tumor transcriptome and immune sequencing (TCRdb year 2020). Some background on the complete study: The cohort consisted of 17 to 20 male and roughly 13 female patients, with a mean age of about 70 years and an age range of roughly 45 to 85. Under revised international staging, about 8 patients fell into R-ISS I, 15 to 20 into R-ISS II and more than five into R-ISS III. After DNase treatment, whole-transcriptome libraries were prepared with the TruSeq RNA Access Library Prep Kit. Per sample, about 3.5 to 11 million TCR-region mapped reads were obtained with IR-seq, compared with only 85 to 1273 with RNA-seq. TCR repertoires obtained by targeted immune repertoire sequencing and by bulk whole-transcriptome sequencing performed on the same bone marrow samples were compared. A main aim was a read-filtering strategy for immune repertoire data, specifically whether clonotypes supported by a single read should be removed. The paper as a whole reports these results and caveats: Rather than purified T cells, the sorted CD138-negative fraction was a mixed bone marrow immune population. The correlation between IR-seq and RNA-seq shared clonotype proportions was increased by removal of single-read clonotypes. Compared with RNA-seq, IR-seq captured clonotypes at much greater depth and more reliably, and a smaller IR-seq throughput was enough to identify most of the shared clonotypes. Single-read clonotypes made up around 82% of clonotypes but only roughly 3.6% of total reads in IR-seq, compared with approximately 75% of clonotypes and 35% to 45% of reads in RNA-seq.

The CDR3 spans 15 residues, from the cysteine through the phenylalanine. The retained sequence is limited to the CDR3, 45 bases, with the frame set at the first base. CDR1 and CDR2 are read off the germline V gene as MGHRA and YSYEKL. The V end loses 4 bases and the J end loses 9 bases, and a stretch of 19 bases separates them. This clonotype was found many times. Which antigen it targets is not known. No much larger clone exists at a distance of one base, and base qualities are not known. Starting from roughly 440 ng RNA, TCR libraries were constructed with the Immunoverse kit using molecular barcoded adaptors that cover the alpha/delta and beta/gamma chains. TCR library preparation used the same RNA that went into transcriptome sequencing. TCR libraries were sequenced on an Illumina HiSeq 4000 with 2 x 150 cycles. As for the original processing: With MiXCR, TCR reads were aligned to human V, D, J and C references and assembled into CDR3 clonotypes, with quality filtering and error correction included. The tcR package in R was used for analysis of clonotype counts and gene usage diversity. Raw mapping reads were checked after the RNA-seq reads had been mapped by STAR aligner version 2.5.3a onto the human GRCh37 genome. To test the effect of sequencing depth on detected clonotypes, IR-seq fastq files were randomly downsampled using Seqtk 1.3. The public reads were quality trimmed at Q25 with fastp and then assembled into clones with MiXCR by TCRdb, keeping productive beta chains. Rows with one shared CDR3 protein collapse into an entry with the most common genes and DNA. For this entry, the V and J calls and clone size follow TCRdb and not the study's own pipeline. In all, the sample holds about 46,000 distinct CDR3 sequences, and about 20% of those were seen once. Approximately 38% of the sample is held by the ten biggest clonotypes.

Bone marrow was sampled from every patient at the time of active disease. Ficoll-Hypaque density gradient centrifugation was used to isolate bone marrow mononuclear cells. Myeloma plasma cells were removed and CD138-negative cells were obtained by negative selection following labeling with CD138 magnetic microbeads on a MACS separator. Purity of the isolated cells was checked by flow cytometry on an Attune NxT using CD138 antibodies. Total RNA was extracted with TRIzol reagent and quantified with a NanoDrop spectrophotometer. For each patient, the CD138-negative bone marrow sample underwent paired RNA-seq and IR-seq.

The V and J segments used are TRBV4-1 and TRBJ2-1, with the D call perhaps TRBD1 or TRBD2, each one matching 5 bases. The sequenced material came from a population of CD138-negative cells sorted from bone marrow. The cell subset or site label on this specimen signifies: bone marrow mononuclear cells depleted of CD138+ plasma/myeloma cells by negative magnetic selection. The sequence derives from a donor aged 40 or over with multiple myeloma. The nucleotides are TGCGCCAGCAGCCCCCCAGGGTCCCTGAGGGCTGAGCAGTTCTTC. It codes for CASSPPGSLRAEQFF.